The present entry profiles one T cell receptor beta chain with its context. Its specificity is not known. Germline V gene data show CDR1 as SEHNR and CDR2 as FQNEAQ (reference sequence). The CDR3 runs 15 residues. J was trimmed by 8 bases and V by 4 bases; bases with no gene match: 12. Each of the donors was a healthy bone marrow donor. This sample stems from a study of cytomegalovirus exposure and HLA in healthy donors. Points from the study as a whole: Later work associated 16,951 TCR beta sequences with HLA alleles at 0.05 false discovery rate. Versus the 666-donor mean, an Asian-associated ancestry cluster reportedly showed fewer N-insertions in a later analysis. Indistinguishability led to the exclusion of some V segments, TRBV6-2 and TRBV6-3 included.

With 60 Vbeta and 13 Jbeta primers, the PCR was carried out. TCRdb keeps only in-frame clones here, not all; method: immunoSEQ multiplex PCR. The sample lists about 130,000 clones, 77% occurring once. Sequencing was carried out using PBMCs. The receptor was isolated from a male donor in good health and CMV-seropositive. The rearrangement uses TRBV7-9 and TRBJ1-2; 8 bases agree with TRBD1. In nucleotides, the CDR3 is TGTGCCAGCAGCTCCCGGACAGGGAGGTCAGACGGCTACACCTTC. It specifies CASSSRTGRSDGYTF.